The 22 T cell receptor beta chains below all came from one sample that was sequenced in a study of low-dose radiotherapy and immunotherapy resistance in tumors. Stated time point: before trial treatment. TRAV and TRBV primers primed cDNA for both TCRalpha and TCRbeta. The PCR that amplified TCRs ran for 20 cycles, relying on a constant-region primer and a V-primer adapter. TCRdb re-called the reads with MiXCR, one entry per CDR3 protein. This repertoire shows about 64,000 distinct CDR3 sequences, approximately 26% found once; its top ten account for roughly 7%. Sequences were derived from PBMCs, sampled before treatment. These TCRs come from a male donor with rectosigmoid adenocarcinoma.

Remarks on this clonotype: The final CDR3 position lacks the conserved phenylalanine or tryptophan, pointing to a likely read error. The chain employs TRBV4-1 and TRBJ2-1; 12 bases line up with TRBD2. Germline values: CDR1 MGHRA, CDR2 YSYEKL. The CDR3 runs to 16 residues. Trimming cost V 3 bases and J 6 bases; bases outside gene matches: 6. The CDR3 coding sequence is TGCGCCAGCAGCCAGGCGACTAGCGGGAGTCTCAATGAGCAGTTCTCC. Translated: CASSQATSGSLNEQFS.

In its sample, this clonotype was seen many times. The chain combines TRBV6-2 or TRBV6-3 with TRBJ2-1, with TRBD2 identical over 11 bases. The J segment lost 0 bases and the V segment lost 5 bases, leaving 0 bases of the junction unmatched. CDR1 is MNHEY, CDR2 SVGEGT, per germline. The CDR3 runs 15 residues. CDR3 in DNA: TGTGCCAGCAGTGGGACTAGCGGCTCCTACAATGAGCAGTTCTTC. It codes for CASSGTSGSYNEQFF.

This clonotype appeared many times. The V call is TRBV4-1, the J call TRBJ2-1; 7 nucleotides align to TRBD1. Germline assignment: CDR1 MGHRA and CDR2 YSYEKL. The CDR3 contains 17 residues. The V gene end was trimmed by 1 base and the J gene end by 7 bases; junction bases not matched to a gene: 13. CDR3 in DNA: TGCGCCAGCAGCCAAGGGGCCCGGGACAGCCTTCTAAATGAGCAGTTCTTC. This encodes CASSQGARDSLLNEQFF.

On this clonotype itself: This sequence is one base from a far larger clone and is likely a read error. The chain recombines TRBV4-1 with TRBJ2-1; TRBD1 agrees at 11 bases. The V segment lost 4 bases and the J segment 10 bases; nucleotides outside the gene matches: 9. The CDR3 extends over 15 amino acids. The germline gives CDR1 MGHRA, CDR2 YSYEKL. Written as DNA, the CDR3 is TGCGCCAGCAGCCCCGGACAGGGGGCAATGTACGAGCAGTTCTTC. This gives the protein CASSPGQGAMYEQFF.

Comment on this clonotype: Given a far larger clone just one base away, this is likely a sequencing read error. The rearrangement joins TRBV14 to TRBJ2-3; D might be TRBD1 (5 bases). The germline V gene encodes CDR1 SGHDN and CDR2 FVKESK. Trimming left V 6 bases short and J 1 base short, with 35 bases between. The CDR3 length is 22 residues. The DNA of the CDR3 is TGTGCCAGCAGTTCACAGGTCCTAAGTGGCGGCACCCTGAAAATCGGCACAGATACGCAGTATTTT. Residues: CASSSQVLSGGTLKIGTDTQYF.

There are many counts of this clonotype. DNA for the CDR3: TGTGCCAGCAGCCGCGAGGGCGTGACCTACGAGCAGTACTTC. Amino acid sequence: CASSREGVTYEQYF. The chain recombines TRBV14 with TRBJ2-7; possibly TRBD2 for D (5 bases). There are 14 residues in the CDR3. Between the trimmed V and J ends, which lost 4 bases and 2 bases, there was a span of 12 bases. CDR1 is SGHDN and CDR2 is FVKESK in the germline V gene.

Turning to this clonotype: A clone one base away is much larger, so this may be a read error. V usage is TRBV6-6 and J usage is TRBJ2-2; TRBD2 aligns across 9 bases. There are 15 residues in the CDR3. V shed 6 bases and J 0 bases; nucleotides not matched to a gene: 2. Looked up from germline, CDR1 is MNHNY and CDR2 is SVGAGI (reference sequence). In DNA, the CDR3 is TGTGCCAGCAGAATAGCGGGAGCGAACACCGGGGAGCTGTTTTTT. It is translated as CASRIAGANTGELFF.

This clonotype was found many times. This chain links TRBV13 with TRBJ2-5; D not certain. CDR3 size: 15 residues. Germline CDR1 and CDR2: PRHDT and FYEKMQ (reference sequence). The V and J ends lost 5 bases and 2 bases respectively, with 15 bases between them. CDR3: CASSPLNSVQETQYF. The CDR3 region has the DNA TGTGCCAGCAGCCCCCTGAATTCCGTTCAAGAGACCCAGTACTTC.

The chain joins TRBV5-5 to TRBJ2-7; D is perhaps TRBD2 (5 bases). The germline CDR1 and CDR2 sequences are SGHKS and YYEKEE (reference sequence). This CDR3 comprises 15 residues. The V gene lost 4 bases and the J gene lost 2 bases, with 16 bases spanning the gap. The CDR3 here is CASSHCGRSPYEQYF. The CDR3 DNA sequence: TGTGCCAGCAGCCATTGTGGGAGAAGCCCCTACGAGCAGTACTTC.

Many counts were recorded for this clonotype. The chain couples TRBV12-3 or TRBV12-4 to TRBJ1-1; D unclear. The germline V and J ends were trimmed by 5 bases and 2 bases, with 15 bases remaining between them. The CDR3 runs 15 residues. For the CDR3, the DNA is TGTGCCAGCAGTCCGACTGGACGGGGAAACACTGAAGCTTTCTTT. Translating gives CASSPTGRGNTEAFF.

The sample holds many counts of this clonotype. J is TRBJ2-3 and V is TRBV12-3 or TRBV12-4, with 7 bases identical to TRBD1. J lost 1 base, V lost 5 bases, and 6 bases had no gene match. CDR3 length: 15 residues. The CDR3 here is CASSPGQVRTDTQYF. CDR3 in DNA: TGTGCCAGCAGTCCCGGACAGGTTCGCACAGATACGCAGTATTTT.

The CDR3 reads CASSLSEGRDQPQHF. In DNA form, the CDR3 reads TGTGCCAGCAGCCTAAGCGAGGGTAGGGATCAGCCCCAGCATTTT. This sequence joins TRBV7-9 and TRBJ1-5; D gene unclear. The CDR3 is 15 amino acids. CDR1 SEHNR and CDR2 FQNEAQ come from the germline V gene (reference sequence). V was pared by 5 bases and J by 5 bases, with 16 bases between. The entire variable domain, with the rest obtained from reference TRBV7-9 and TRBJ1-5, is as follows: DTGVSQNPRHKITKRGQNVTFRCDPISEHNRLYWYRQTLGQGPEFLTYFQNEAQLEKSRLLSDRFSAERPKGSFSTLEIQRTEQGDSAMYLCASSLSEGRDQPQHFGDGTRLSIL.

Regarding this clonotype: Given a far larger clone just one base away, this is likely a sequencing read error. This chain connects TRBV7-9 to TRBJ2-7; TRBD2 matches 12 bases. The CDR3 length is 16 residues. Trimming took 10 bases from V and 2 from J; bases not matched to a gene: 12. Germline V lookup: CDR1 SEHNR, CDR2 FQNEAQ (reference sequence). This chain's CDR3 is CAISQPTSGSTYEQYF. CDR3 nucleotides: TGTGCCATCAGTCAACCGACTAGCGGGAGCACCTACGAGCAGTACTTC.

This clonotype was observed many times. J is TRBJ1-1 and V is TRBV7-9; no clear D. This CDR3 spans 12 amino acids. V was clipped by 2 bases and J by 4 bases, with 5 bases between them. CDR1 is SEHNR, CDR2 FQNEAQ, per germline (reference sequence). The chain's CDR3 is CASSLLGTEAFF. The CDR3 bases are TGTGCCAGCAGCTTACTTGGCACTGAAGCTTTCTTT.

This clonotype was counted a single time. This likely traces to a read error, being one base from a far larger clone. CDR3 sequence reads: CASSSGTGERWDYEQYF. Written as DNA, the CDR3 is TGTGCCAGCAGTTCCGGGACAGGAGAGAGGTGGGACTACGAGCAGTACTTC. V is TRBV28 and J is TRBJ2-7, with TRBD1 matching 8 bases. In germline, CDR1 is MDHEN, CDR2 SYDVKM. This CDR3 comprises 17 residues. V lost 4 bases, J lost 3 bases, and 14 bases stayed unmatched.

V usage is TRBV28 and J usage is TRBJ2-1; TRBD2 aligns across 8 bases. The germline V gene encodes CDR1 MDHEN and CDR2 SYDVKM. The V segment lost 2 bases and the J segment 3 bases; nucleotides outside the gene matches: 3. The CDR3 sequence is 15 residues long. The CDR3 DNA follows: TGTGCCAGCAGTTTAAGCGGGGGCAACTACAATGAGCAGTTCTTC. Translation: CASSLSGGNYNEQFF.

This clonotype turned up a few times. The V gene is TRBV27, the J gene TRBJ2-2; unclear D gene. Germline loops: CDR1 MNHEY, CDR2 SMNVEV (reference sequence). This CDR3 is built from 11 residues. Trimming cost V 4 bases and J 3 bases, with 0 bases left between them. The CDR3, as DNA: TGTGCCAGCAGTTACACCGGGGAGCTGTTTTTT. Protein product: CASSYTGELFF.

Worth noting for this clonotype: A far more abundant clone sits one base away, making this likely a read error. This chain connects TRBV7-9 to TRBJ2-5; 7 bases map to TRBD2. The CDR3 contains 14 residues. Germline loops: CDR1 SEHNR, CDR2 FQNEAQ (reference sequence). Losses at the gene ends were 2 bases for V and 11 bases for J; bases not matched to a gene: 11. The CDR3, as DNA: TGTGCCAGCAGCTTACCTAGCGGCCACAATGAGCAGTACTTC. Translated: CASSLPSGHNEQYF.

This clonotype is labeled as medium-sized. The V gene is TRBV20-1, the J gene TRBJ2-2; tentative D call: TRBD1 (5 bases). This CDR3 has 15 amino acids. Germline V lookup: CDR1 DFQATT, CDR2 SNEGSKA (reference sequence). The ends were cut back, 1 base at V and 7 bases at J, with 16 bases in the middle. CDR3 nucleotide sequence: TGCAGTGCTAGAGCGGCTGAGACAGACATCGGGGAGCTGTTTTTT. Translating gives CSARAAETDIGELFF.

This chain links TRBV10-3 with TRBJ2-1, with D uncertain. The CDR3 is 14 residues long. The germline CDR1 and CDR2 sequences are ENHRY and SYGVKD. The V and J ends lost 3 bases and 6 bases respectively, with 12 bases between them. CDR3 residues: CAISDPALGNEQFF. CDR3 sequence (DNA): TGTGCCATCAGTGACCCGGCCCTAGGCAATGAGCAGTTCTTC.

V gene TRBV29-1 combines with J gene TRBJ2-3, with a possible D match to TRBD1 (6 bases). This CDR3 contains 14 residues. Germline V CDR1 and CDR2: SQVTM, ANQGSEA. V was clipped by 1 base and J by 4 bases, with 12 bases between them. The CDR3 loop is CSVEGQDSSDTQYF. As DNA, the CDR3 is TGCAGCGTTGAAGGACAGGATTCGTCAGATACGCAGTATTTT.

This clonotype showed up just a few times. This sequence is one base from a far larger clone and is likely a read error. The gene calls are TRBV6-5 and TRBJ2-1, with 16 positions matching TRBD2. The ends lost 0 bases at V and 10 bases at J; junction bases unmatched: 15. Germline CDR1 reads MNHEY; CDR2 reads SVGAGI. This CDR3 has 20 residues. The CDR3 loop reads CASSYSHGPGLAGGNYEQFF. CDR3 coding DNA: TGTGCCAGCAGTTACTCCCACGGTCCGGGACTAGCGGGAGGGAACTACGAGCAGTTCTTC.